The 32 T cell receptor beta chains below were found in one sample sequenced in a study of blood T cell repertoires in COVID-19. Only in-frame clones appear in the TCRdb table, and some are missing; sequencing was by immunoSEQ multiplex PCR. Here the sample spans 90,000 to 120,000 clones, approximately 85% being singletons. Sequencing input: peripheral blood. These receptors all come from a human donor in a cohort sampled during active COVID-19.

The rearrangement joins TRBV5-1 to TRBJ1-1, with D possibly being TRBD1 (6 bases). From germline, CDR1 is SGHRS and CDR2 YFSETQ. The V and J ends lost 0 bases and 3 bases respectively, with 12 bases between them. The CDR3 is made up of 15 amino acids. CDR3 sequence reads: CASSLVWPGDTEAFF. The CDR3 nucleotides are TGCGCCAGCAGCTTGGTATGGCCAGGGGACACTGAAGCTTTCTTT.

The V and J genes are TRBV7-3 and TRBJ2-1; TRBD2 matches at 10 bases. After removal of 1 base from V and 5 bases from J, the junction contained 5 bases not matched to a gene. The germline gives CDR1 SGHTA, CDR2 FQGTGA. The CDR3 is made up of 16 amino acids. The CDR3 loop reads CASSLRVTSGDNEQFF. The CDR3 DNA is TGTGCCAGCAGCTTAAGGGTAACTAGCGGGGACAATGAGCAGTTCTTC. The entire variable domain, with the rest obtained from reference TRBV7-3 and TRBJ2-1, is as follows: GAGVSQTPSNKVTEKGKYVELRCDPISGHTALYWYRQSLGQGPEFLIYFQGTGAADDSGLPNDRFFAVRPEGSVSTLKIQRTERGDSAVYLCASSLRVTSGDNEQFFGPGTRLTVL.

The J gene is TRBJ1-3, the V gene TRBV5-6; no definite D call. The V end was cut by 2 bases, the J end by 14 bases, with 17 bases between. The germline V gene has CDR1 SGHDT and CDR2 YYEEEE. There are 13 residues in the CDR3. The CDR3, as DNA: TGTGCCAGCAGCTTTGTACAGACCAGTGTTGTATATTTT. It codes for CASSFVQTSVVYF. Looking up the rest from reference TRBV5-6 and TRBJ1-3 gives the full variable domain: DAGVTQSPTHLIKTRGQQVTLRCSPKSGHDTVSWYQQALGQGPQFIFQYYEEEERQRGNFPDRFSGHQFPNYSSELNVNALLLGDSALYLCASSFVQTSVVYFGEGSWLTVV.

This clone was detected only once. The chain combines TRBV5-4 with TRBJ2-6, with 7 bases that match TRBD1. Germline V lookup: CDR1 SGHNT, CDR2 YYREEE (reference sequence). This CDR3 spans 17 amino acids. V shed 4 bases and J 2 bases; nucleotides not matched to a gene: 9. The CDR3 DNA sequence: TGTGCCAGCAGCACTCGAGACAGGGCCCCTGGGGCCAACGTCCTGACTTTC. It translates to CASSTRDRAPGANVLTF.

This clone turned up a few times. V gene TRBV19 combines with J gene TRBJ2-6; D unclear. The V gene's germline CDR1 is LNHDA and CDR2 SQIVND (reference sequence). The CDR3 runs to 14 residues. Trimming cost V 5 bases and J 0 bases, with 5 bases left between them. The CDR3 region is CASSPHSGANVLTF. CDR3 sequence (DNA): TGTGCCAGTAGTCCCCACTCTGGGGCCAACGTCCTGACTTTC.

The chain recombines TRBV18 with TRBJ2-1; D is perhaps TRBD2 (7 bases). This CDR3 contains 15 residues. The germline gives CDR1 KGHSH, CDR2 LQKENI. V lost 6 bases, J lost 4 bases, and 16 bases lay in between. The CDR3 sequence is CASSPGEGEYNEQFF. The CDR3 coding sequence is TGTGCCAGCTCGCCCGGGGAGGGGGAATACAATGAGCAGTTCTTC.

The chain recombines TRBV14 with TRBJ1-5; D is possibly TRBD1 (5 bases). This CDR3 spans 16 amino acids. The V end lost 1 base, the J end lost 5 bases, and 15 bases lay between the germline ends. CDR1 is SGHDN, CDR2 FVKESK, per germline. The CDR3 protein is CASSQGGRARDQPQHF. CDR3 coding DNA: TGTGCCAGCAGCCAAGGGGGCAGGGCTCGGGATCAGCCCCAGCATTTT.

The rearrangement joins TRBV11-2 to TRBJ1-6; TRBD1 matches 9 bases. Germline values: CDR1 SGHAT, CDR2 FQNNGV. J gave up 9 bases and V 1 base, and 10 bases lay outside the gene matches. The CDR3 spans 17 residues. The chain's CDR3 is CASSLASGGTGPSPLHF. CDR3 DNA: TGTGCCAGCAGCTTAGCCTCCGGGGGGACAGGGCCTTCACCCCTCCACTTT.

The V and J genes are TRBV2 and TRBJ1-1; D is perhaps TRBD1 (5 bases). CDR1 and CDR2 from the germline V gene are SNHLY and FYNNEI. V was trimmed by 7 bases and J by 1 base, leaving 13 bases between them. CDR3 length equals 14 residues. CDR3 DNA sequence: TGTGCCAGCACCTTGGACATTGGGAACACTGAAGCTTTCTTT. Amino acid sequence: CASTLDIGNTEAFF.

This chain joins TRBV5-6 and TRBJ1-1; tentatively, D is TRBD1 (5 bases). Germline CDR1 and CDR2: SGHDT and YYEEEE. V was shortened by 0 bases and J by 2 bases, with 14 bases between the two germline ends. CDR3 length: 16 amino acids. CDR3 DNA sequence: TGTGCCAGCAGCTTGGTCCCTGGACAAGCTAACACTGAAGCTTTCTTT. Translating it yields CASSLVPGQANTEAFF.

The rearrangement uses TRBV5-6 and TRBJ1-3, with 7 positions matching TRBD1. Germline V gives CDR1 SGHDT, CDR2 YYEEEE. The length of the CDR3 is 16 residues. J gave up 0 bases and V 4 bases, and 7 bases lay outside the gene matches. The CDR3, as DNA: TGTGCCAGCAGCCCAGGACAGGATCGCTCTGGAAACACCATATATTTT. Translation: CASSPGQDRSGNTIYF.

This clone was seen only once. The DNA for the CDR3 is TGTGCCAGCAGCGGAGGAAGGGATGGCTACACCTTC. This gives the protein CASSGGRDGYTF. The chain employs TRBV5-5 and TRBJ1-2, with D unresolved. The germline V and J ends were trimmed by 4 bases and 6 bases, with 10 bases remaining between them. This CDR3 comprises 12 residues. CDR1 is SGHKS and CDR2 is YYEKEE in the germline V gene (reference sequence).

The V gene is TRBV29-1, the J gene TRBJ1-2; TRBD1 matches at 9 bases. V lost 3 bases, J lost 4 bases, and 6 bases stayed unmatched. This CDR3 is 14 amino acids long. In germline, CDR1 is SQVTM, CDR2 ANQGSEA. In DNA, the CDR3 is TGCAGCGTTGAGTCCGGGACAGGGCCCTATGGCTACACCTTC. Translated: CSVESGTGPYGYTF.

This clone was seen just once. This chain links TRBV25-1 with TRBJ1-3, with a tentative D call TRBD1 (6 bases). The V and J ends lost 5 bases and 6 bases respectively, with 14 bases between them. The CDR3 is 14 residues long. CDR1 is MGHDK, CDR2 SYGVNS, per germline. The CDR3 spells CASSMRGMENTIYF. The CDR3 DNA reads TGTGCCAGCAGTATGAGGGGGATGGAAAACACCATATATTTT. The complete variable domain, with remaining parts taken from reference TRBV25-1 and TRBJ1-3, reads EADIYQTPRYLVIGTGKKITLECSQTMGHDKMYWYQQDPGMELHLIHYSYGVNSTEKGDLSSESTVSRIRTEHFPLTLESARPSHTSQYLCASSMRGMENTIYFGEGSWLTVV.

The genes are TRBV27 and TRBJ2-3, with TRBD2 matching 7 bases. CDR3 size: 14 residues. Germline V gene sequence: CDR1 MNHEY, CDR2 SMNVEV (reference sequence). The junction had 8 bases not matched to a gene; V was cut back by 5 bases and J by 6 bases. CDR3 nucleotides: TGTGCCAGCAGTAGCTTGCGGGGGAAGGATACGCAGTATTTT. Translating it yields CASSSLRGKDTQYF.

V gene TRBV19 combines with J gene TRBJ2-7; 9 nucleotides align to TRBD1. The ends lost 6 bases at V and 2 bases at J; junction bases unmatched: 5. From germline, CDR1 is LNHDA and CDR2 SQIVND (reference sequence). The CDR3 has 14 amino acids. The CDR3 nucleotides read TGTGCCAGTAGACCCCGGACAGGGGCCTACGAGCAGTACTTC. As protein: CASRPRTGAYEQYF.

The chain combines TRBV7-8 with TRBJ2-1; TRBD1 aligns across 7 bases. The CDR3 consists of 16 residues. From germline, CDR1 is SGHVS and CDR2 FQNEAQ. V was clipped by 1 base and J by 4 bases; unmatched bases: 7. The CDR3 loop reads CASSLVGQGVYNEQFF. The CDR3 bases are TGTGCCAGCAGCTTAGTAGGGCAGGGGGTTTACAATGAGCAGTTCTTC.

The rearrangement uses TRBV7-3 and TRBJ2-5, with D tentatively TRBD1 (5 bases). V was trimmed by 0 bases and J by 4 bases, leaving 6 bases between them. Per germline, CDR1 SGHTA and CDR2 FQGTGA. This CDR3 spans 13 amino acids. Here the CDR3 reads CASSLTQGETQYF. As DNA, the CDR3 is TGTGCCAGCAGCTTAACCCAGGGAGAGACCCAGTACTTC.

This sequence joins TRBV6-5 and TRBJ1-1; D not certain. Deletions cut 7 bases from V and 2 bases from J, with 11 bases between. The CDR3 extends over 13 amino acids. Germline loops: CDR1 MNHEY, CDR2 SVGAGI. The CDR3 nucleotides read TGTGCCAGCATACGAGTACTAAACACTGAAGCTTTCTTT. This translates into CASIRVLNTEAFF.

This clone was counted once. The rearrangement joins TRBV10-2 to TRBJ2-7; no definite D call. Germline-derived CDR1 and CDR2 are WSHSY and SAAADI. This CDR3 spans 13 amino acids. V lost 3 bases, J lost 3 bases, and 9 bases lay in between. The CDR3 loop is CASSEEEGYEQYF. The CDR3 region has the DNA TGCGCCAGCAGTGAAGAGGAAGGCTACGAGCAGTACTTC.

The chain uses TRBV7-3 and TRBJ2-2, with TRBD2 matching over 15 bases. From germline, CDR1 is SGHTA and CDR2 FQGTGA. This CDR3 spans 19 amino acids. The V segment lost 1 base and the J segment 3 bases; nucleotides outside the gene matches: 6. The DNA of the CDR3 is TGTGCCAGCAGCTTAAGCCTTGGACTAGCGGGAGGGCACACCGGGGAGCTGTTTTTT. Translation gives CASSLSLGLAGGHTGELFF.

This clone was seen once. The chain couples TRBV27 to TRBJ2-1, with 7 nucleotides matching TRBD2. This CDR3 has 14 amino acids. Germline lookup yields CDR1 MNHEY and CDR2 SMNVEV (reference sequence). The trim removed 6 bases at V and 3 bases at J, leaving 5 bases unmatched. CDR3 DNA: TGTGCCAGCAGAGTGGGCGGGGGCTACAATGAGCAGTTCTTC. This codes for CASRVGGGYNEQFF.

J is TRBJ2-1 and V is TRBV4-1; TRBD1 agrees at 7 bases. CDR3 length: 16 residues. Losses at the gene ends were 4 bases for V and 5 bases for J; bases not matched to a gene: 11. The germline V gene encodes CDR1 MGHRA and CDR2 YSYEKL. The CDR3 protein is CASSRRQGRVDNEQFF. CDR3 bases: TGCGCCAGCAGCCGCCGACAGGGAAGAGTTGACAATGAGCAGTTCTTC.

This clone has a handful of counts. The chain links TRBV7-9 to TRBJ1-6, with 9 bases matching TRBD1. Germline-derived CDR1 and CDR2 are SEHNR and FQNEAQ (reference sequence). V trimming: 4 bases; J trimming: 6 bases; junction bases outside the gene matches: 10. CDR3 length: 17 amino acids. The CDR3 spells CASSSPDRGRVNSPLHF. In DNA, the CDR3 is TGTGCCAGCAGCTCCCCGGACAGGGGAAGGGTTAATTCACCCCTCCACTTT.

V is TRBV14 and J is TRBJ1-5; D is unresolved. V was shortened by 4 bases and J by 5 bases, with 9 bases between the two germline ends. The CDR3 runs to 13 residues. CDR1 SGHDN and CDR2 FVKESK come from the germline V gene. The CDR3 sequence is CASSPGWHQPQHF. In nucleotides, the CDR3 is TGTGCCAGCAGCCCGGGGTGGCATCAGCCCCAGCATTTT.

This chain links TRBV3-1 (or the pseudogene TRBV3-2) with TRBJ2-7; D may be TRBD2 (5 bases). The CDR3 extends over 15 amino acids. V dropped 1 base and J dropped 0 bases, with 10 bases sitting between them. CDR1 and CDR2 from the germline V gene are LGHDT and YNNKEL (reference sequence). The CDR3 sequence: CASSQASGSSYEQYF. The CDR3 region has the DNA TGTGCCAGCAGCCAAGCTTCGGGGAGCTCCTACGAGCAGTACTTC.

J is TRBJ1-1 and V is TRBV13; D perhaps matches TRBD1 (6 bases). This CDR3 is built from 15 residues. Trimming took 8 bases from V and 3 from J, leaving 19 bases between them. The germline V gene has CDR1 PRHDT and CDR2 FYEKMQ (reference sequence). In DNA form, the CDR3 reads TGTGCCAGCGGGGACGCAGGACAGATATACACTGAAGCTTTCTTT. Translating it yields CASGDAGQIYTEAFF.

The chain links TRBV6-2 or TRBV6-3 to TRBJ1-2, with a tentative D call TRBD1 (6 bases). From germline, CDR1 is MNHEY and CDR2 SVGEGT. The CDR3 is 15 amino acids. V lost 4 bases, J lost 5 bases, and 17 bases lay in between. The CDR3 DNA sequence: TGTGCCAGCAGTTGGAGTCAGGCAGGGGAATATGGCTACACCTTC. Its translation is CASSWSQAGEYGYTF.

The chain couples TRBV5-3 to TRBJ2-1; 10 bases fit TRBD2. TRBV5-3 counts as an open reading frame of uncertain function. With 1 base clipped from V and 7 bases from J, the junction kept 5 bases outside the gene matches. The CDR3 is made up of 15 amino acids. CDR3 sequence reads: CARSLSKRGGNEQFF. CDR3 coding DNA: TGTGCCAGAAGCTTGTCCAAGCGGGGGGGGAATGAGCAGTTCTTC.

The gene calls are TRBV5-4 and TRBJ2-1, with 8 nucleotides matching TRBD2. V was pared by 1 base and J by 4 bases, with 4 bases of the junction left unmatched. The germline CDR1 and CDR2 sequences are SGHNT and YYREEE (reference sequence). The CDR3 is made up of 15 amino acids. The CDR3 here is CASSLTSGSYNEQFF. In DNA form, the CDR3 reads TGTGCCAGCAGCTTGACTAGCGGATCTTACAATGAGCAGTTCTTC.

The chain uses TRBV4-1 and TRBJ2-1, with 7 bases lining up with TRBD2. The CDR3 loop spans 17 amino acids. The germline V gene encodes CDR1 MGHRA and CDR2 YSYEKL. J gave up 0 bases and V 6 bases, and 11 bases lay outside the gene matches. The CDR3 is CASRGGSGPSSYNEQFF. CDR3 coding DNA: TGCGCCAGCAGGGGGGGGAGCGGGCCGAGCTCCTACAATGAGCAGTTCTTC.

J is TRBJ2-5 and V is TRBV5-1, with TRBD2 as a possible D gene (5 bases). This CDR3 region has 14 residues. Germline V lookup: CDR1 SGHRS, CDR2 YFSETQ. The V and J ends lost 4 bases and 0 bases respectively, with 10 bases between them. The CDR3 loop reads CASSPRADQETQYF. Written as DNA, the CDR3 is TGCGCCAGCAGCCCAAGAGCGGACCAAGAGACCCAGTACTTC. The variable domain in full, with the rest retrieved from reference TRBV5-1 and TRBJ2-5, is KAGVTQTPRYLIKTRGQQVTLSCSPISGHRSVSWYQQTPGQGLQFLFEYFSETQRNKGNFPGRFSGRQFSNSRSEMNVSTLELGDSALYLCASSPRADQETQYFGPGTRLLVL.